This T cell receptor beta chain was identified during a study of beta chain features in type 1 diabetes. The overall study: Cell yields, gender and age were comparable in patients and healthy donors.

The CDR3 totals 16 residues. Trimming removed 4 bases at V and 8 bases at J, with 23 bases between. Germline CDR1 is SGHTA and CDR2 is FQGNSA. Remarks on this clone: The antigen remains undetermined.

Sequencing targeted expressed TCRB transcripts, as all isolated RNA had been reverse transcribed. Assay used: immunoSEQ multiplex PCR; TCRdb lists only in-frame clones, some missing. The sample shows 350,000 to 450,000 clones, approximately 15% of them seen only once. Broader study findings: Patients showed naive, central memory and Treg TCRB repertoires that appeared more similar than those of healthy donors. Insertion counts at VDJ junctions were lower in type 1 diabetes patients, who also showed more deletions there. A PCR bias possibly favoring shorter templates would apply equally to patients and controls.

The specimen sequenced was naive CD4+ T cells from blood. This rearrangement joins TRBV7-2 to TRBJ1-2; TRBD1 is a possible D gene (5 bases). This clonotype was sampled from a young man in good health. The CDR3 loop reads CASSWYTERGSGGYTF. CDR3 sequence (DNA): TGTGCCAGCAGCTGGTATACCGAACGGGGCTCGGGAGGCTACACCTTC.